This TCR beta chain was retrieved from a study of shared clonotypes between healthy human individuals. Turning to the study itself: Researchers assigned three CD4 naive, three CD4 memory, two CD8 naive and one CD8 memory plate to each donor.

Germline V gene lookup returns CDR1 MDHEN and CDR2 SYDVKM. Trimming took 5 bases from V and 7 from J; bases not matched to a gene: 15. The CDR3 covers 19 residues. At deep level, the assay was performed. Only in-frame clones appear in the TCRdb table, and some are missing; sequencing was by immunoSEQ multiplex PCR. This sample has roughly 2.2 million clones, with 90% to 95% found just once. The sequence derives from a man between 18 and 35 years old in good health. Some clones in this sample may be carry-over from other donors' samples. The rearrangement uses TRBV28 and TRBJ2-1, with 15 bases that match TRBD2. The sequenced sample was naive CD4+ T cells from PBMCs. Described subset: CD45RA+ positively selected. CDR3 coding DNA: TGTGCCAGCAGTACCCCGATCGGGACTAGCGGGAGGTTCGGAAATGAGCAGTTCTTC. It translates to CASSTPIGTSGRFGNEQFF.